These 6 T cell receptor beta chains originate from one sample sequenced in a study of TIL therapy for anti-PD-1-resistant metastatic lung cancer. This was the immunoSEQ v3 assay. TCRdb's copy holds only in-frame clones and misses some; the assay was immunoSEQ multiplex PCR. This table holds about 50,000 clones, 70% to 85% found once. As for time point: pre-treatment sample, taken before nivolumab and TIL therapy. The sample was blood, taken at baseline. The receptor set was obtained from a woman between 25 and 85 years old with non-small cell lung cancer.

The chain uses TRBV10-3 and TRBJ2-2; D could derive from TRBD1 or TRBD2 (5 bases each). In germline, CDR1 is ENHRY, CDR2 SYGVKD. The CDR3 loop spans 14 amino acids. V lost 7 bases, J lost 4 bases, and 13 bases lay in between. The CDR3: CAIKVQGPTGELFF. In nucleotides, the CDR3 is TGTGCCATCAAGGTCCAGGGACCCACCGGGGAGCTGTTTTTT.

The CDR3 reads CASSESPTSATQYF. CDR3 nucleotides: TGCGCCAGCAGTGAGTCCCCGACTAGTGCTACGCAGTATTTT. The chain is built from TRBV10-1 and TRBJ2-3; D is perhaps TRBD2 (6 bases). Trimming took 0 bases from V and 8 from J, leaving 12 bases between them. Germline V CDR1 and CDR2: WNHNN, SYGVQD (reference sequence). There are 14 residues in the CDR3.

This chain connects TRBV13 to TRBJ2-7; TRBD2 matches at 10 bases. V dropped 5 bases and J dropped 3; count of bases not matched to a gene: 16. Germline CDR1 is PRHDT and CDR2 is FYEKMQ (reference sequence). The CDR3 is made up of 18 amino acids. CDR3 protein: CASSNRRISGGPIYEQYF. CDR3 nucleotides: TGTGCCAGCAGCAACAGACGTATTAGCGGGGGGCCGATCTACGAGCAGTACTTC.

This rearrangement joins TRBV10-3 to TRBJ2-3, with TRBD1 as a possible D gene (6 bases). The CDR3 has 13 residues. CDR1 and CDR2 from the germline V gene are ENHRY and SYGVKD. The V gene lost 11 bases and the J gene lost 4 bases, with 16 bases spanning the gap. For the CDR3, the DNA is TGTGCCTGCGCTGGGGGCGAGGCAGATACGCAGTATTTT. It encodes CACAGGEADTQYF.

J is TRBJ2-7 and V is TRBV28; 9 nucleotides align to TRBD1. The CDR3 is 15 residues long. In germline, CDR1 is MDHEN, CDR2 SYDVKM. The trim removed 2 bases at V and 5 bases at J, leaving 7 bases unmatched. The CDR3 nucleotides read TGTGCCAGCAGTTTAGCCGGGGACAGGGTAAACGAGCAGTACTTC. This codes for CASSLAGDRVNEQYF.

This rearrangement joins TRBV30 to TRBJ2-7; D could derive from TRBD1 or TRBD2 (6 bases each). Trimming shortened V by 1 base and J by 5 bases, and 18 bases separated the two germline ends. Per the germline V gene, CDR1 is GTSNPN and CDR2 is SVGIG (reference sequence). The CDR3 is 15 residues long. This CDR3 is CAWSGGLGGADEQYF. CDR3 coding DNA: TGTGCCTGGAGTGGAGGATTGGGGGGCGCGGACGAGCAGTACTTC.